These T cell receptor beta chains were read from a single sample in a study of blood T cells in healthy people across ages. One entry per CDR3 protein, called by TCRdb with MiXCR from the 5' RACE reads. The table shows 550,000 to 800,000 distinct CDR3 sequences, with roughly 21% occurring only once. Sequenced sample: blood. The source is a man aged 70 or older in good health. CDR3s include the opening cysteine and the closing phenylalanine or tryptophan. D genes are given only for firm matches. Clone size is given for some rows only: seen once, a few or many times, or a class if the clone is expanded.

CDR3 DNA: TGTGCCAGCAGTCTCACTAGCTACGAGCAGTACTTC; CDR3 protein: CASSLTSYEQYF; V gene: TRBV28; CDR3 length: 12; clone size: many; D gene: .; J gene: TRBJ2-7
CDR3 DNA: TGTGCCAGCAGGTCCTTGACTAGCGGCTCCTACGAGCAGTACTTC; CDR3 protein: CASRSLTSGSYEQYF; V gene: TRBV6-6; CDR3 length: 15; clone size: many; D gene: TRBD2; J gene: TRBJ2-7
CDR3 DNA: TGCAGTGCTAGTCCGTTTGCGGGAGGCCCGTTGAACGAGCAGTACTTC; CDR3 protein: CSASPFAGGPLNEQYF; V gene: TRBV20-1; CDR3 length: 16; clone size: few; D gene: TRBD2; J gene: TRBJ2-7
CDR3 DNA: TGTGCCAGCAGCTTAGGACAGTCAAGGACCCAGTACTTC; CDR3 protein: CASSLGQSRTQYF; V gene: TRBV11-1; CDR3 length: 13; clone size: .; D gene: .; J gene: TRBJ2-5
CDR3 DNA: TGTGCCAGCAGTAGAAAAAACAAGGGCTATGGCTACACCTTC; CDR3 protein: CASSRKNKGYGYTF; V gene: TRBV6-2/TRBV6-3; CDR3 length: 14; clone size: few; D gene: .; J gene: TRBJ1-2
CDR3 DNA: TGTGCCAGCAGTGAAGGTCGAGGGGAATATGGCTACACCTTC; CDR3 protein: CASSEGRGEYGYTF; V gene: TRBV6-1; CDR3 length: 14; clone size: .; D gene: .; J gene: TRBJ1-2
CDR3 DNA: TGTGCCAGCAGCTTAACTCTCGGGACGGACAATGAGCAGTTCTTC; CDR3 protein: CASSLTLGTDNEQFF; V gene: TRBV7-2; CDR3 length: 15; clone size: few; D gene: .; J gene: TRBJ2-1
CDR3 DNA: TGTGCCAGCAGCCCAGAGTGGGGGAATGGCTACACCTTC; CDR3 protein: CASSPEWGNGYTF; V gene: TRBV7-6; CDR3 length: 13; clone size: .; D gene: .; J gene: TRBJ1-2
CDR3 DNA: TGTGCCAGCAGCCCCGGAGGAAAAGGAAACACCATATATTTT; CDR3 protein: CASSPGGKGNTIYF; V gene: TRBV3-1; CDR3 length: 14; clone size: few; D gene: .; J gene: TRBJ1-3
CDR3 DNA: TGCGCCAGCAGCCAAGTGGGGGGCCAAGAGACCCAGCACTTC; CDR3 protein: CASSQVGGQETQHF; V gene: TRBV4-1; CDR3 length: 14; clone size: .; D gene: .; J gene: TRBJ2-5
CDR3 DNA: TGCAGTGCAGACCGGGACAGCACAGAGACCCAGTACTTC; CDR3 protein: CSADRDSTETQYF; V gene: TRBV20-1; CDR3 length: 13; clone size: .; D gene: TRBD1; J gene: TRBJ2-5
CDR3 DNA: TGTGCCAGCAGCGCCAGGGGGCTTCAAGAGACCCAATACTTC; CDR3 protein: CASSARGLQETQYF; V gene: TRBV9; CDR3 length: 14; clone size: .; D gene: TRBD1; J gene: TRBJ2-5
CDR3 DNA: TGTGCCAGCAGACCGGGACAGGGGGCTGAGACCCAGTACTTC; CDR3 protein: CASRPGQGAETQYF; V gene: TRBV28; CDR3 length: 14; clone size: many; D gene: TRBD1; J gene: TRBJ2-5
CDR3 DNA: TGTGCCAGCAAGAGGGAGAACAGGGCGCCATACAATGAGCAGTTCTTC; CDR3 protein: CASKRENRAPYNEQFF; V gene: TRBV6-4; CDR3 length: 16; clone size: .; D gene: .; J gene: TRBJ2-1
CDR3 DNA: TGTGCCAGCAGCTTAGTCGACCCCACCTGGTACTTC; CDR3 protein: CASSLVDPTWYF; V gene: TRBV7-9; CDR3 length: 12; clone size: .; D gene: .; J gene: TRBJ2-4
CDR3 DNA: TGCGCCAGCAGCCAAGCGACGGAGGGCCAAGGTCGGTACGAGCAGTACTTC; CDR3 protein: CASSQATEGQGRYEQYF; V gene: TRBV4-1; CDR3 length: 17; clone size: few; D gene: .; J gene: TRBJ2-7
CDR3 DNA: TGTGCCAGCAGACCAGGTGCCTATGGCTACACCTTC; CDR3 protein: CASRPGAYGYTF; V gene: TRBV6-2/TRBV6-3; CDR3 length: 12; clone size: .; D gene: .; J gene: TRBJ1-2
CDR3 DNA: TGCAGCGTCGGGACCTTGAACACTGAAGCTTTCTTT; CDR3 protein: CSVGTLNTEAFF; V gene: TRBV29-1; CDR3 length: 12; clone size: few; D gene: .; J gene: TRBJ1-1
CDR3 DNA: TGCGCCAGCAGCTCGGGACTAGCGGGACGGGCCGGGGAGCTGTTTTTT; CDR3 protein: CASSSGLAGRAGELFF; V gene: TRBV5-1; CDR3 length: 16; clone size: few; D gene: TRBD2; J gene: TRBJ2-2
CDR3 DNA: TGTGCCAGCACTCAAGAGGGGGCTACAAAAAACATTCAGTACTTC; CDR3 protein: CASTQEGATKNIQYF; V gene: TRBV6-2/TRBV6-3; CDR3 length: 15; clone size: few; D gene: TRBD1; J gene: TRBJ2-4
CDR3 DNA: TGTGCCAGCAGTTCGACAGGGGCTTACACAGATACGCAGTATTTT; CDR3 protein: CASSSTGAYTDTQYF; V gene: TRBV6-6; CDR3 length: 15; clone size: .; D gene: TRBD1; J gene: TRBJ2-3
CDR3 DNA: TGTGCCAGCAGTGCTATGACTAGCGGGGACGTTAGGGATGAGCAGTTCTTC; CDR3 protein: CASSAMTSGDVRDEQFF; V gene: TRBV6-4; CDR3 length: 17; clone size: .; D gene: TRBD2; J gene: TRBJ2-1
CDR3 DNA: TGTGCCACCAGCAGAGGGTCAGGGGAAAAACTGTTTTTT; CDR3 protein: CATSRGSGEKLFF; V gene: TRBV15; CDR3 length: 13; clone size: .; D gene: .; J gene: TRBJ1-4
CDR3 DNA: TGTGCCAGCAGCAAAGCGTCGGGTGAGGGGACAGGGGATGGGGAGCAGTACTTC; CDR3 protein: CASSKASGEGTGDGEQYF; V gene: TRBV21-1; CDR3 length: 18; clone size: .; D gene: .; J gene: TRBJ2-7
CDR3 DNA: TGCGCCAGCTCGACCGCGGACACGAAACCCTACGAGCAGTACTTC; CDR3 protein: CASSTADTKPYEQYF; V gene: TRBV5-1; CDR3 length: 15; clone size: .; D gene: .; J gene: TRBJ2-7
CDR3 DNA: TGTGCCAGCAGTTACTCGTTCGGCAATGAGCAGTTCTTC; CDR3 protein: CASSYSFGNEQFF; V gene: TRBV6-5; CDR3 length: 13; clone size: few; D gene: .; J gene: TRBJ2-1
CDR3 DNA: TGTGCCAGCAAGGGCCAGTACCAAGAGACCCAGTACTTC; CDR3 protein: CASKGQYQETQYF; V gene: TRBV2; CDR3 length: 13; clone size: .; D gene: .; J gene: TRBJ2-5